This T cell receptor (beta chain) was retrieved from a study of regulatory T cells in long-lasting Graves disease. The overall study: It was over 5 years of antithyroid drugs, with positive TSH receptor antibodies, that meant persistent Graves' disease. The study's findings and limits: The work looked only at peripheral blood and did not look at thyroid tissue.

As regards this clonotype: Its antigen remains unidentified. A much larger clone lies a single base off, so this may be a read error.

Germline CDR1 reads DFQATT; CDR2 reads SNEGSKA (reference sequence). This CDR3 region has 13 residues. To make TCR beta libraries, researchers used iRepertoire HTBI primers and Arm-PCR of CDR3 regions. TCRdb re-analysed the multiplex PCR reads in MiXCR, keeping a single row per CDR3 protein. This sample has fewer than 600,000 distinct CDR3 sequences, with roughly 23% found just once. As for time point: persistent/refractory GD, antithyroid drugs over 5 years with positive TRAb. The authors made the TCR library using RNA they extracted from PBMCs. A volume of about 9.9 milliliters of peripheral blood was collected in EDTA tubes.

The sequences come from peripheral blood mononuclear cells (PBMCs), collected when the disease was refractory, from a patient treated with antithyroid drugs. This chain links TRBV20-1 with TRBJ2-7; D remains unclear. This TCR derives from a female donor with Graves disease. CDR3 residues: CSARDLSSCEQYF. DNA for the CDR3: TGCAGTGCTAGAGATCTGAGCTCCTGCGAGCAGTACTTC.